This T cell receptor beta chain derives from a study of blood T cell repertoires in COVID-19. The CDR3 is 18 amino acids. Germline loops: CDR1 SGHNT, CDR2 YENEEA. J was trimmed by 3 bases and V by 4 bases; bases with no gene match: 7. Recruits, aged roughly 18 to 100 years, lived in about two dozen US areas. In the study's own analysis: Estimation of nucleated cell counts relied on the amplification of reference gene primers. Method: immunoSEQ multiplex PCR; TCRdb's copy keeps in-frame clones and lacks some. The V and J calls and clone size were taken over from that table, and D and trimming were inferred from the DNA. Of fewer than 250,000 clones listed, 83% are singletons.

This TCR came from a woman in her forties or fifties who had been exposed to COVID-19. Material for sequencing was PBMCs or T cells enriched from blood (not recorded which). The V and J genes are TRBV11-3 and TRBJ2-3; 16 bases match TRBD2. The CDR3 coding sequence is TGTGCCAGCAGCTCATTCGGGACTAGCGGGGGGGCTACAGATACGCAGTATTTT. Translating gives CASSSFGTSGGATDTQYF.